This entry lists 6 T cell receptor beta chains sequenced from one sample in a study of T-cell memory formation after mild COVID-19. Each CDR3 protein gets one entry after TCRdb re-called the 5' RACE reads with MiXCR. The table records about 430,000 distinct CDR3 sequences, approximately 18% of them present only once. Input material: PBMCs or a T cell subset sorted from them (not recorded which). Receptors originate from a man between 18 and 35 years old who had mild COVID-19 (a few samples of this study predate the infection). Cell type and time point are not known.

This clonotype was seen more than once but under ten times. The gene calls are TRBV20-1 and TRBJ1-4, with a weak D call TRBD1 (5 bases). Deletions cut 6 bases from V and 3 bases from J, with 14 bases between. Germline CDR1 and CDR2: DFQATT and SNEGSKA (reference sequence). This CDR3 spans 14 amino acids. CDR3 in amino acids: CSAPFGASNEKLFF. The CDR3 nucleotides are TGCAGTGCCCCATTCGGGGCGTCTAATGAAAAACTGTTTTTT.

V and J are TRBV30 and TRBJ1-6; a possible D gene is TRBD1 (6 bases). V lost 5 bases and J lost 6, with 17 bases in between. Germline V gene lookup returns CDR1 GTSNPN and CDR2 SVGIG (reference sequence). There are 15 residues in the CDR3. CDR3 amino acids: CAWSGEQGGNSPLHF. The CDR3 DNA is TGTGCCTGGTCGGGGGAACAGGGCGGTAATTCACCCCTCCACTTT. Variable domain in full (rest from reference TRBV30 and TRBJ1-6): SQTIHQWPATLVQPVGSPLSLECTVEGTSNPNLYWYRQAAGRGLQLLFYSVGIGQISSEVPQNLSASRPQDRQFILSSKKLLLSDSGFYLCAWSGEQGGNSPLHFGNGTRLTVT.

CDR3: CASSQDLGTGGDYEQYV. The CDR3 DNA sequence: TGCGCCAGCAGCCAAGATCTGGGGACAGGGGGCGACTACGAGCAGTACGTC. This chain links TRBV4-3 with TRBJ2-7; 12 bases line up with TRBD1. CDR1 and CDR2 from the germline V gene are LGHNA and YSLEER. This CDR3 spans 17 amino acids. The ends lost 0 bases at V and 3 bases at J; junction bases unmatched: 6.

The rearrangement uses TRBV6-6 and TRBJ2-3; D not certain. Germline CDR1 reads MNHNY; CDR2 reads SVGAGI (reference sequence). The CDR3 is 16 residues long. Trimming stripped 0 bases from V and 0 bases from J, with 10 bases between. Written as DNA, the CDR3 is TGTGCCAGCAGTTACTCGCCGGGCTTAAGCACAGATACGCAGTATTTT. It encodes CASSYSPGLSTDTQYF.

The V call is TRBV6-1, the J call TRBJ2-7; the D is unclear. Trimming removed 2 bases from V and 5 bases from J, with 13 bases in between. CDR1 is MNHNS, CDR2 SASEGT, per germline. The CDR3 runs 14 residues. CDR3 residues: CASSESLLRNEQYV. In nucleotides, the CDR3 is TGTGCCAGCAGTGAAAGCCTCCTGCGGAACGAGCAGTACGTC.

This clonotype was detected a few times. The V gene is TRBV4-1, the J gene TRBJ2-7; TRBD1 matches 8 bases. Germline loops: CDR1 MGHRA, CDR2 YSYEKL. The CDR3 has 13 amino acids. J gave up 5 bases and V 5 bases, and 5 bases lay outside the gene matches. CDR3 DNA sequence: TGCGCCAGCAGCTCCGACAGGGGAAACGAGCAGTACGTC. Its protein product is CASSSDRGNEQYV.